The 24 T cell receptor beta chains in this list originate from one sample, sequenced in a study of human T cells and chemical hapten exposure. Indicated time point: pre-sensitization, week 0. Indicated treatment: therapeutic diphenylcyclopropenone sensitization with weekly scalp DPC. TCRdb itself ran the RACE reads through MiXCR, one entry per CDR3 protein. The repertoire consists of tens of thousands of distinct CDR3 sequences, with roughly 9.9% occurring once and the leading ten covering 14%. The source was whole blood, collected in connection with sensitization to the hapten diphenylcyclopropenone (DPC). The receptors originated from a woman in her thirties or forties with alopecia areata. Some clones in this sample may be carry-over from other donors' samples.

The genes are TRBV5-1 and TRBJ2-7; D is perhaps TRBD1 (5 bases). The CDR3 is 15 residues long. Trimming took 0 bases from V and 5 from J, leaving 15 bases between them. The germline V gene encodes CDR1 SGHRS and CDR2 YFSETQ. CDR3 loop: CASSLAREVDHEQYF. In DNA, the CDR3 is TGCGCCAGCAGCTTGGCCAGGGAAGTAGACCACGAGCAGTACTTC. Together with reference TRBV5-1 and TRBJ2-7, the CDR3 gives the full variable domain: KAGVTQTPRYLIKTRGQQVTLSCSPISGHRSVSWYQQTPGQGLQFLFEYFSETQRNKGNFPGRFSGRQFSNSRSEMNVSTLELGDSALYLCASSLAREVDHEQYFGPGTRLTVT.

This clonotype came up a few times. CDR3 amino acids: CSALTTGTSGGAPDTQYF. CDR3 nucleotides: TGCAGTGCTCTCACGACCGGGACTAGCGGGGGGGCCCCTGATACGCAGTATTTT. The rearrangement joins TRBV20-1 to TRBJ2-3, with TRBD2 identical over 16 bases. Germline V gene lookup returns CDR1 DFQATT and CDR2 SNEGSKA (reference sequence). CDR3 length: 18 residues. The J segment lost 6 bases and the V segment lost 5 bases, leaving 14 bases of the junction unmatched.

This clonotype was detected many times. The CDR3 is CASSEYPSGGENEQYF. The CDR3 nucleotides read TGTGCCAGCAGTGAATACCCTAGCGGGGGGGAGAATGAGCAGTACTTC. The chain uses TRBV25-1 and TRBJ2-7; 12 positions match TRBD2. The CDR3 spans 16 residues. CDR1 MGHDK and CDR2 SYGVNS come from the germline V gene. V lost 0 bases to trimming and J lost 7 bases; unmatched junction nucleotides: 7.

This clonotype came up a few times. This sequence joins TRBV7-2 and TRBJ1-3; D is unresolved. The CDR3 contains 14 residues. The V gene's germline CDR1 is SGHTA and CDR2 FQGNSA. V was cut by 5 bases and J by 1 base, with 9 bases left in between. The CDR3 here is CASSPPESGNTIYF. CDR3 bases: TGTGCCAGCAGCCCCCCGGAGTCTGGAAACACCATATATTTT.

This clonotype was counted many times. This chain joins TRBV28 and TRBJ1-1; D remains unclear. The CDR3 sequence is 13 residues long. Trimming took 7 bases from V and 3 from J, leaving 12 bases between them. Germline CDR1 is MDHEN and CDR2 is SYDVKM. The DNA of the CDR3 is TGTGCCAGCATCCGTGGCGGAGACACTGAAGCTTTCTTT. Amino acid sequence: CASIRGGDTEAFF.

In its sample, this clonotype is medium-sized (0.01 to 0.1%). This chain uses TRBV19 with TRBJ2-2; 8 bases map to TRBD1. The CDR3 is 16 residues long. CDR1 and CDR2 (germline): LNHDA, SQIVND (reference sequence). Trimming took 6 bases from V and 0 from J; bases not matched to a gene: 6. CDR3 region: CASRKDRAANTGELFF. CDR3 in DNA: TGTGCCAGTAGAAAGGACAGGGCAGCGAACACCGGGGAGCTGTTTTTT.

The chain links TRBV30 to TRBJ1-2; the match to TRBD1 covers 9 bases. V was pared by 8 bases and J by 8 bases, with 12 bases of the junction left unmatched. The CDR3 sequence is 13 residues long. Germline assignment: CDR1 GTSNPN and CDR2 SVGIG (reference sequence). In DNA, the CDR3 is TGTGCCACCCGGGACAGGGCATTCGACGGCTACACCTTC. Protein product: CATRDRAFDGYTF. Complete variable domain (other parts from reference TRBV30 and TRBJ1-2): SQTIHQWPATLVQPVGSPLSLECTVEGTSNPNLYWYRQAAGRGLQLLFYSVGIGQISSEVPQNLSASRPQDRQFILSSKKLLLSDSGFYLCATRDRAFDGYTFGSGTRLTVV.

The CDR3, as DNA: TGTGCCACCAGCGGGCCGGGCCTAACCTACGAGCAGTACTTC. It codes for CATSGPGLTYEQYF. The chain links TRBV15 to TRBJ2-7; D is undetermined. The CDR3 extends over 14 amino acids. Germline lookup yields CDR1 LNHNV and CDR2 YYDKDF (reference sequence). V was shortened by 5 bases and J by 2 bases, with 13 bases between the two germline ends.

The rearrangement links TRBV5-1 to TRBJ2-3; TRBD2 matches at 7 bases. Germline V CDR1 and CDR2: SGHRS, YFSETQ. The J segment lost 5 bases and the V segment lost 0 bases, leaving 6 bases of the junction unmatched. CDR3 size: 15 residues. The CDR3 region is CASSLGLAERDTQYF. The CDR3 bases are TGCGCCAGCAGCTTGGGTCTAGCGGAGAGAGATACGCAGTATTTT.

This clonotype was seen ten or more times. The gene calls are TRBV7-9 and TRBJ2-5; D gene ambiguous. Germline V lookup: CDR1 SEHNR, CDR2 FQNEAQ (reference sequence). V shed 5 bases and J shed 2 bases, with 18 bases lying between them. CDR3 length: 16 amino acids. CDR3 in DNA: TGTGCCAGCAGCCTACCCAGGACGCTTTCTCAAGAGACCCAGTACTTC. Protein: CASSLPRTLSQETQYF.

The rearrangement joins TRBV12-3 or TRBV12-4 to TRBJ2-3, with D maybe TRBD2 (6 bases). The CDR3 is 19 amino acids. The V end lost 2 bases, the J end lost 1 base, and 22 bases lay between the germline ends. CDR3 bases: TGTGCCAGCAGTTTAAAGCCGATTTTTGGGCGCGGGGGCACAGATACGCAGTATTTT. Translation: CASSLKPIFGRGGTDTQYF.

CDR3 sequence (DNA): TGTGCCAGCAGCACCCATAGGGAAAAACTGTTTTTT. Its translation is CASSTHREKLFF. This sequence joins TRBV21-1 and TRBJ1-4. TRBV21-1 is annotated as a pseudogene. The CDR3 has 12 residues.

This clonotype was seen at least ten times. The chain recombines TRBV7-2 with TRBJ1-6, with 7 nucleotides matching TRBD1. Germline V gene data show CDR1 as SGHTA and CDR2 as FQGNSA. The ends lost 5 bases at V and 0 bases at J; junction bases unmatched: 4. The length of the CDR3 is 16 residues. The DNA for the CDR3 is TGTGCCAGCAGCCCCCGACAGGGCTCCTATAATTCACCCCTCCACTTT. Translation gives CASSPRQGSYNSPLHF.

This clonotype was seen more than once but under ten times. The rearrangement links TRBV3-1 to TRBJ2-7, with 10 bases matching TRBD2. Germline values: CDR1 LGHDT, CDR2 YNNKEL (reference sequence). This CDR3 has 14 residues. J lost 2 bases, V lost 7 bases, and 5 bases had no gene match. The CDR3 DNA reads TGTGCCAGCACGCCAGCGGGGGGGCCCTACGAGCAGTACTTC. Residues: CASTPAGGPYEQYF.

This clonotype was counted at least ten times. CDR3: CASSPGTPGYTF. The DNA for the CDR3 is TGTGCCAGCAGTCCCGGGACCCCAGGCTACACCTTC. The chain employs TRBV28 and TRBJ1-2; weak D call: TRBD1 (5 bases). Per the germline V gene, CDR1 is MDHEN and CDR2 is SYDVKM. This CDR3 region has 12 residues. Trimming left V 5 bases short and J 8 bases short, with 12 bases between.

At least ten counts were recorded for this clonotype. The CDR3 nucleotides read TGCAGTGCTTCCTCGGACCGGGTGGCCGGGGAGCTGTTTTTT. Translation gives CSASSDRVAGELFF. This chain uses TRBV20-1 with TRBJ2-2; D remains ambiguous. The CDR3 runs 14 residues. Germline assignment: CDR1 DFQATT and CDR2 SNEGSKA (reference sequence). With 5 bases removed from V and 6 bases from J, the gap between germline ends came to 16 bases.

This clonotype turned up a few times. The CDR3 spells CASRTANYGYTF. CDR3 nucleotides: TGTGCCAGCCGCACAGCGAACTATGGCTACACCTTC. The chain carries TRBV6-5 and TRBJ1-2, with unresolved D. CDR3 length: 12 residues. Germline V lookup: CDR1 MNHEY, CDR2 SVGAGI. The V end lost 8 bases, the J end lost 2 bases, and 9 bases lay between the germline ends.

This clonotype occurred a few times. The gene calls are TRBV20-1 and TRBJ2-7; TRBD2 is a possible D gene (5 bases). There are 13 residues in the CDR3. Looked up from germline, CDR1 is DFQATT and CDR2 is SNEGSKA (reference sequence). V was pared by 6 bases and J by 3 bases, with 15 bases between. In DNA form, the CDR3 reads TGCAGTGCCAAAGGACTGGGGTACTACGAGCAGTACTTC. Protein sequence: CSAKGLGYYEQYF.

This clonotype was seen ten or more times. The chain joins TRBV5-5 to TRBJ2-5; 9 nucleotides match TRBD2. The CDR3 sequence is 15 residues long. The ends lost 4 bases at V and 5 bases at J; junction bases unmatched: 9. Germline CDR1 reads SGHKS; CDR2 reads YYEKEE (reference sequence). The CDR3 nucleotides read TGTGCCAGCAGCGGAGCCGGGACTAGCTTCGAGACCCAGTACTTC. It translates to CASSGAGTSFETQYF.

The CDR3 DNA reads TGTGCCAGCGGGGGCCCAGGACAGGGCTACGAGCAGTACTTC. Translated, it gives CASGGPGQGYEQYF. The chain couples TRBV28 to TRBJ2-7; 8 nucleotides agree with TRBD1. CDR3 length equals 14 residues. CDR1 and CDR2 (germline): MDHEN, SYDVKM. V dropped 8 bases and J dropped 3; count of bases not matched to a gene: 9. Combining the CDR3 with reference TRBV28 and TRBJ2-7 gives the whole variable domain DVKVTQSSRYLVKRTGEKVFLECVQDMDHENMFWYRQDPGLGLRLIYFSYDVKMKEKGDIPEGYSVSREKKERFSLILESASTNQTSMYLCASGGPGQGYEQYFGPGTRLTVT.

There are a few counts of this clonotype. The V call is TRBV6-5, the J call TRBJ2-7; D may correspond to TRBD1 or TRBD2 (5 bases each). Germline V gene sequence: CDR1 MNHEY, CDR2 SVGAGI. The V gene lost 6 bases and the J gene lost 7 bases, with 13 bases spanning the gap. The CDR3 runs 12 residues. This chain's CDR3 is CASSGDLVEQYF. CDR3 bases: TGTGCCAGCAGCGGGGACCTGGTTGAGCAGTACTTC.

This CDR3 reads CASSPPSKGTQYF. CDR3 DNA sequence: TGTGCCAGCTCACCACCTTCAAAAGGGACCCAGTACTTC. The V gene is TRBV18, the J gene TRBJ2-5; no clear D gene. This CDR3 contains 13 residues. The germline CDR1 and CDR2 sequences are KGHSH and LQKENI. Trimming took off 0 bases at V and 7 bases at J, with 9 bases between the two ends.

There are many counts of this clonotype. The chain carries TRBV7-8 and TRBJ1-1, with TRBD1 as a possible D gene (6 bases). The ends were cut back, 6 bases at V and 1 base at J, with 24 bases in the middle. The CDR3 covers 18 residues. Per the germline V gene, CDR1 is SGHVS and CDR2 is FQNEAQ. The CDR3 here is CASRSEFGGRGRNTEAFF. DNA for the CDR3: TGTGCCAGCAGGTCTGAATTCGGGGGGCGTGGACGGAACACTGAAGCTTTCTTT.

The table lists this clonotype with many counts. The rearrangement joins TRBV6-6 to TRBJ2-1; 8 bases agree with TRBD2. The V gene end was trimmed by 5 bases and the J gene end by 0 bases; junction bases not matched to a gene: 6. CDR1 is MNHNY and CDR2 is SVGAGI in the germline V gene (reference sequence). The CDR3 extends over 16 amino acids. CDR3 nucleotide sequence: TGTGCCAGCAGTCCTCGCGGACTAGCCTCCTACAATGAGCAGTTCTTC. Translating it yields CASSPRGLASYNEQFF.